This entry lists 28 T cell receptor beta chains sequenced from one sample in a study of regulatory T cells in long-lasting Graves disease. Described time point: newly diagnosed GD, antithyroid drugs for less than 3 months. The TCR library used RNA extracted from PBMCs. Libraries of TCR beta came from iRepertoire HTBI primers plus Arm-PCR of CDR3 regions. TCRdb recomputed calls from the multiplex PCR reads with MiXCR, one row per CDR3 protein. The table shows about 620,000 distinct CDR3 sequences, with around 17% occurring only once. Separately, the same data were catalogued under a study of T cells in Graves' hyperthyroidism and ophthalmopathy.

The sample here was peripheral blood mononuclear cells (PBMCs), taken at new diagnosis, from a patient treated with antithyroid drugs. These TCRs come from a woman aged 25-40 years with Graves disease.

Comment on this clonotype: Since a much larger clone is just one base distant, this may be a read error. J is TRBJ2-5 and V is TRBV29-1, with 8 bases identical to TRBD2. J was trimmed by 5 bases and V by 1 base; bases with no gene match: 6. CDR1 is SQVTM, CDR2 ANQGSEA, per germline. This CDR3 is 14 amino acids long. CDR3 residues: CSVEVSGGLETQYF. The CDR3 DNA follows: TGCAGCGTTGAAGTGTCGGGAGGGCTGGAGACCCAGTACTTC.

This chain links TRBV5-1 with TRBJ2-7; TRBD2 might be the D (6 bases). Deletions cut 5 bases from V and 3 bases from J, with 15 bases between. Germline V gene data show CDR1 as SGHRS and CDR2 as YFSETQ. CDR3 size: 14 residues. The CDR3 here is CASRRGQENYEQYF. DNA of the CDR3: TGCGCCAGCAGGCGGGGCCAGGAAAACTACGAGCAGTACTTC.

This clonotype was seen many times. This rearrangement joins TRBV7-2 to TRBJ2-7; TRBD2 matches 10 bases. Germline values: CDR1 SGHTA, CDR2 FQGNSA. The V and J ends lost 4 bases and 3 bases, in that order; junction bases with no gene match: 6. The CDR3 is 15 amino acids. CDR3: CASSWGLAGVYEQYF. Written as DNA, the CDR3 is TGTGCCAGCAGCTGGGGGCTAGCGGGAGTCTACGAGCAGTACTTC.

This clonotype was observed at least ten times. The chain links TRBV2 to TRBJ2-3; the D gene is possibly TRBD1 (6 bases). The germline V gene encodes CDR1 SNHLY and CDR2 FYNNEI. The V end was cut by 1 base, the J end by 3 bases, with 14 bases between. CDR3 size: 16 residues. The DNA of the CDR3 is TGTGCCAGCAGTGAAGGACAGGTCCTATTTACAGATACGCAGTATTTT. Translated: CASSEGQVLFTDTQYF.

There are a few counts of this clonotype. The conserved phenylalanine or tryptophan is not found at the CDR3 terminus, so this likely reflects a read error. For the CDR3, the DNA is TGTGCCAGCATGGATAGCGGGAGTTCCTACGAGCAGTACCTC. It yields the protein CASMDSGSSYEQYL. The chain recombines TRBV3-1 with TRBJ2-7, with TRBD2 identical over 9 bases. This CDR3 spans 14 amino acids. CDR1 is LGHDT and CDR2 is YNNKEL in the germline V gene (reference sequence). After removal of 7 bases from V and 1 base from J, the junction contained 5 bases not matched to a gene.

In its sample, this clonotype was seen a few times. The V call is TRBV5-5, the J call TRBJ2-7; possible D gene TRBD2, 5 bases. The V and J ends lost 4 bases and 4 bases respectively, with 18 bases between them. Germline V gives CDR1 SGHKS, CDR2 YYEKEE (reference sequence). This CDR3 comprises 15 residues. The CDR3 loop is CASSDWTRGRYEQYF. Written as DNA, the CDR3 is TGTGCCAGCAGCGACTGGACGCGAGGGCGGTACGAGCAGTACTTC.

The chain recombines TRBV20-1 with TRBJ2-7; D is uncertain. This CDR3 region has 11 residues. Trimming took 6 bases from V and 4 from J, leaving 10 bases between them. The germline CDR1 and CDR2 sequences are DFQATT and SNEGSKA (reference sequence). CDR3 DNA: TGCAGTGCCCCGAGCCCTTACGAGCAGTACTTC. Translated: CSAPSPYEQYF.

This clonotype has at least ten counts. The chain combines TRBV7-2 with TRBJ2-5; D remains unclear. Germline CDR1 reads SGHTA; CDR2 reads FQGNSA. Trimming took 8 bases from V and 2 from J, leaving 3 bases between them. CDR3 length equals 10 residues. The CDR3 spells CASGQETQYF. The CDR3 DNA reads as TGTGCCAGCGGACAAGAGACCCAGTACTTC.

The sample holds many counts of this clonotype. The genes are TRBV7-3 and TRBJ2-5; TRBD2 matches 7 bases. Germline-derived CDR1 and CDR2 are SGHTA and FQGTGA. This CDR3 comprises 14 residues. Trimming removed 4 bases from V and 0 bases from J; junction bases left unmatched: 2. The CDR3 bases are TGTGCCAGCAGCTCAAGCGGGAACCAAGAGACCCAGTACTTC. Its protein is CASSSSGNQETQYF.

This chain uses TRBV27 with TRBJ2-3, with TRBD2 matching over 8 bases. The CDR3 length is 16 residues. In germline, CDR1 is MNHEY, CDR2 SMNVEV (reference sequence). The V gene end was trimmed by 2 bases and the J gene end by 2 bases; junction bases not matched to a gene: 6. The CDR3, as DNA: TGTGCCAGCAGTTTAGTCGGTAGCGGGAACACAGATACGCAGTATTTT. This translates into CASSLVGSGNTDTQYF.

This clonotype was detected many times. The chain couples TRBV27 to TRBJ2-7, with D perhaps being TRBD1 or TRBD2 (5 bases each). Germline loops: CDR1 MNHEY, CDR2 SMNVEV (reference sequence). CDR3 size: 13 residues. The V gene lost 7 bases and the J gene lost 5 bases, with 15 bases spanning the gap. CDR3 region: CASMGDPINEQYF. CDR3 DNA: TGTGCCAGCATGGGGGACCCTATCAACGAGCAGTACTTC.

The CDR3: CASSDQQGLTNEKLFF. CDR3 in DNA: TGTGCCAGCAGCGATCAACAGGGTTTAACTAATGAAAAACTGTTTTTT. V gene TRBV7-2 combines with J gene TRBJ1-4; D is possibly TRBD1 (6 bases). This CDR3 has 16 residues. Trimming took off 5 bases at V and 1 base at J, with 14 bases between the two ends. The germline V gene encodes CDR1 SGHTA and CDR2 FQGNSA.

On this clonotype: A much larger clone lies a single base off, so this may be a read error. V gene TRBV7-9 combines with J gene TRBJ2-1; 7 nucleotides line up with TRBD2. The V gene's germline CDR1 is SEHNR and CDR2 FQNEAQ (reference sequence). This CDR3 has 15 amino acids. V gave up 3 bases and J gave up 7 bases; unmatched junction bases: 9. For the CDR3, the DNA is TGTGCCAGCAGCTTTAGCGGGTGGAAATCTAATGAGCAGTTCTTC. It yields the protein CASSFSGWKSNEQFF.

This clonotype was seen more than once but under ten times. The rearrangement uses TRBV5-4 and TRBJ1-3; tentatively, D is TRBD1 (5 bases). Germline V lookup: CDR1 SGHNT, CDR2 YYREEE (reference sequence). V lost 1 base, J lost 3 bases, and 11 bases lay in between. CDR3 size: 15 residues. The CDR3 region is CASSLFGTGGNTIYF. In nucleotides, the CDR3 is TGTGCCAGCAGCTTGTTCGGGACGGGTGGAAACACCATATATTTT. Filled out from reference TRBV5-4 and TRBJ1-3, the complete variable domain reads ETGVTQSPTHLIKTRGQQVTLRCSSQSGHNTVSWYQQALGQGPQFIFQYYREEENGRGNFPPRFSGLQFPNYSSELNVNALELDDSALYLCASSLFGTGGNTIYFGEGSWLTVV.

The sample holds many counts of this clonotype. The V and J genes are TRBV6-9 and TRBJ2-5; 9 bases match TRBD1. The CDR3 has 15 residues. Germline CDR1 is MNHGY and CDR2 is SVAAGI. Germline trimming cut 4 bases from V and 4 bases from J; bases unmatched to any gene: 7. The DNA of the CDR3 is TGTGCCAGCAGTTGGGACAGGGTAGGGAGAGAGACCCAGTACTTC. Translated: CASSWDRVGRETQYF.

This clonotype was detected many times. The V call is TRBV20-1, the J call TRBJ2-4; 9 bases map to TRBD1. The CDR3 consists of 16 residues. The ends lost 5 bases at V and 2 bases at J; junction bases unmatched: 10. CDR1 is DFQATT, CDR2 SNEGSKA, per germline (reference sequence). The CDR3: CSAPGSTGGPKNIQYF. DNA of the CDR3: TGCAGTGCTCCCGGATCGACAGGGGGACCCAAAAACATTCAGTACTTC.

The J gene is TRBJ2-5, the V gene TRBV27; 8 bases agree with TRBD2. The CDR3 runs to 12 residues. The trim removed 6 bases at V and 4 bases at J, leaving 1 base unmatched. Germline CDR1 is MNHEY and CDR2 is SMNVEV (reference sequence). The DNA of the CDR3 is TGTGCCAGCAGGGGGACTAGAGAGACCCAGTACTTC. Encoded protein: CASRGTRETQYF.

Only a few counts were recorded for this clonotype. This chain uses TRBV6-1 with TRBJ2-3, with 8 positions matching TRBD2. Germline assignment: CDR1 MNHNS and CDR2 SASEGT. V trimming: 8 bases; J trimming: 3 bases; junction bases outside the gene matches: 25. The CDR3 loop spans 20 amino acids. CDR3 DNA sequence: TGTGCCAGCTCCCCCCCCGGAGGTGTGGCTCTAGCGGGTGAGACAGATACGCAGTATTTT. This codes for CASSPPGGVALAGETDTQYF.

A word on this clonotype: This may be a read error, as it is one base from a much larger clone. The chain combines TRBV25-1 with TRBJ2-7, with no clear D. The CDR3 spans 14 residues. CDR1 and CDR2 (germline): MGHDK, SYGVNS. Between the trimmed V and J ends, which lost 6 bases and 5 bases, there was a span of 17 bases. CDR3 amino acids: CASSPTRAMNEQYF. The CDR3 DNA reads as TGTGCCAGCAGCCCCACAAGGGCGATGAACGAGCAGTACTTC.

This clonotype was detected only a few times. V usage is TRBV6-1 and J usage is TRBJ1-4, with TRBD1 matching over 8 bases. In germline, CDR1 is MNHNS, CDR2 SASEGT. The CDR3 runs 16 residues. V shed 6 bases and J 2 bases; nucleotides not matched to a gene: 8. CDR3 amino acids: CASSHRTGTTNEKLFF. For the CDR3, the DNA is TGTGCCAGCAGCCATCGGACAGGGACTACTAATGAAAAACTGTTTTTT.

This clonotype was detected only a few times. The CDR3 coding sequence is TGTGCCAGCAGTACTCCCGGAGGGGAGCAGTACTTC. It yields the protein CASSTPGGEQYF. This chain connects TRBV6-1 to TRBJ2-7, with a weak D call TRBD2 (6 bases). There are 12 residues in the CDR3. Germline CDR1 reads MNHNS; CDR2 reads SASEGT. V was cut by 5 bases and J by 7 bases, with 12 bases left in between.

This clonotype was observed a few times. The chain uses TRBV24-1 and TRBJ1-2; a weak D match, TRBD1 (5 bases). Germline values: CDR1 KGHDR, CDR2 SFDVKD. The CDR3 is 14 amino acids. With 4 bases removed from V and 8 bases from J, the gap between germline ends came to 16 bases. The CDR3 DNA is TGTGCCACCAGTGAGGGGGGACCCCCGAGAGGCTACACCTTC. Its protein is CATSEGGPPRGYTF.

This clonotype occurred many times. The chain recombines TRBV27 with TRBJ2-3; 11 nucleotides agree with TRBD2. The V segment lost 5 bases and the J segment 2 bases; nucleotides outside the gene matches: 15. The CDR3 spans 19 residues. The germline gives CDR1 MNHEY, CDR2 SMNVEV (reference sequence). The CDR3 sequence: CASSPKARSTSGNTDTQYF. Written as DNA, the CDR3 is TGTGCCAGCAGTCCTAAAGCCCGATCGACTAGCGGGAACACAGATACGCAGTATTTT.

CDR3 residues: CAISEGGNGQFF. The CDR3, as DNA: TGTGCCATCAGTGAGGGCGGGAACGGGCAGTTCTTC. The rearrangement uses TRBV10-3 and TRBJ2-1; D might be TRBD2 (6 bases). The V gene's germline CDR1 is ENHRY and CDR2 SYGVKD. V lost 2 bases and J 12 bases, leaving 11 bases between the germline ends. This CDR3 has 12 residues.

This clonotype was seen at least ten times. At one end the junction does not follow the germline gene, possibly because of a read error. The chain has TRBV6-1 and TRBJ2-1, with D possibly TRBD2 on 7 matching bases. This CDR3 is 14 amino acids long. Germline values: CDR1 MNHNS, CDR2 SASEGT. The CDR3 sequence: CASSKAGHYNEQFF. The CDR3 DNA reads as TGTGCCAGCAGTAAAGCGGGACATTACAATGAGCAGTTCTTC.

This rearrangement joins TRBV19 to TRBJ1-6, with a tentative D call TRBD1 (6 bases). CDR3 length: 13 amino acids. The V and J ends lost 8 bases and 5 bases respectively, with 10 bases between them. CDR1 is LNHDA, CDR2 SQIVND, per germline (reference sequence). CDR3 bases: TGTGCCAGTGGGGACACCCATAATTCACCCCTCCACTTT. It is translated as CASGDTHNSPLHF.

Notes on this clonotype: Given a much more abundant clone one base away, this may be a read error. The chain employs TRBV7-2 and TRBJ2-7, with 8 nucleotides matching TRBD1. Germline CDR1 reads SGHTA; CDR2 reads FQGNSA. The CDR3 is made up of 16 amino acids. Here the CDR3 DNA reads TGTGTCAGCAGCCCCCTCCGGGACAGGCTATCCTACGAGCAGTACTTC. Translation gives CVSSPLRDRLSYEQYF.

At least ten counts were recorded for this clonotype. The chain has TRBV6-1 and TRBJ2-7, with TRBD2 as a possible D gene (6 bases). This CDR3 contains 16 residues. Germline CDR1 MNHNS, CDR2 SASEGT. Between the trimmed V and J ends, which lost 0 bases and 0 bases, there was a span of 12 bases. The CDR3 loop is CASSEALGGNSYEQYF. CDR3 nucleotides: TGTGCCAGCAGTGAAGCGCTCGGAGGGAACTCCTACGAGCAGTACTTC.